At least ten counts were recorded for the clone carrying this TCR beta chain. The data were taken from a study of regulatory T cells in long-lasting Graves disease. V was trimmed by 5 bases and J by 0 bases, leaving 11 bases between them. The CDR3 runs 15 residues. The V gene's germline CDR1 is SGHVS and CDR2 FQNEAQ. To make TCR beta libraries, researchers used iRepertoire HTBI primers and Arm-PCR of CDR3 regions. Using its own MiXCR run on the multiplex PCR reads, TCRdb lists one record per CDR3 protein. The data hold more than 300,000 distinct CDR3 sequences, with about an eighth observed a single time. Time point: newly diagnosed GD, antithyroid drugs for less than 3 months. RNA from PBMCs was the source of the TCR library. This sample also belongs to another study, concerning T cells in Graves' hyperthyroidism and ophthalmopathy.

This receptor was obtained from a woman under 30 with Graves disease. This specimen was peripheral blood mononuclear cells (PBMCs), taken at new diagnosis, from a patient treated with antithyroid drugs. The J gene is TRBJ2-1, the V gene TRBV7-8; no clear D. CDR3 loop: CASSVVGSSYNEQFF. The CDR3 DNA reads TGTGCCAGCAGCGTGGTGGGAAGCTCCTACAATGAGCAGTTCTTC.